This TCR beta chain was recorded in a study of response to subunit inactivated influenza vaccine. Study-level points and caveats: After each seasonal influenza vaccination, few new T cells are recruited, the authors suggested.

Each CDR3 protein gets one entry after TCRdb re-called the RT-PCR reads with MiXCR. This table holds 590,000 or so distinct CDR3 sequences, approximately 14% found once. Remarks on this clonotype: What it binds is not known.

CDR1 and CDR2 (germline): MNHEY, SVGEGT. This CDR3 has 15 amino acids. The V and J ends lost 4 bases and 4 bases respectively, with 16 bases between them. The chain is built from TRBV6-2 or TRBV6-3 and TRBJ1-1, with a tentative D call TRBD1 (5 bases). This specimen was PBMCs from blood, taken about 14 days before vaccination. This TCR came from a man between 50 and 59 years old who received an inactivated influenza vaccine. Here the CDR3 reads CASSSRRSGTTEAFF. The CDR3 DNA reads TGTGCCAGCAGTTCAAGACGTTCAGGGACCACTGAAGCTTTCTTT.